This TCR beta chain stems from a study of regulatory T cells in long-lasting Graves disease. This clonotype was counted between two and nine times. Time point here: persistent/refractory GD, antithyroid drugs over 5 years with positive TRAb. The TCR library was prepared using RNA isolated from PBMCs. Investigators prepared the TCR beta libraries by applying iRepertoire HTBI primers and Arm-PCR of CDR3 regions. TCRdb passed the multiplex PCR reads through MiXCR, listing each CDR3 protein once. This table holds 400,000 to 500,000 distinct CDR3 sequences, around a fifth found once. V gave up 9 bases and J gave up 3 bases, with 15 bases separating them. The CDR3 contains 13 residues. In germline, CDR1 is MNHNS, CDR2 SASEGT.

The sample consisted of peripheral blood mononuclear cells (PBMCs), taken when the disease was refractory, from a patient treated with antithyroid drugs. J is TRBJ2-7 and V is TRBV6-1, with D unresolved. The clonotype was recovered from a female donor with Graves disease. DNA of the CDR3: TGTGCCAGGATAACGGTTCTGCACTACGAGCAGTACTTC. It translates to CARITVLHYEQYF.